The TCR beta chain under discussion was sequenced for a study of T cells after yellow fever vaccination. V lost 4 bases and J lost 5, with 10 bases in between. In germline, CDR1 is SGHRS, CDR2 YFSETQ. This CDR3 contains 13 residues. In TCRdb, the 5' RACE reads were re-called with MiXCR into one record per CDR3 protein. The sample has roughly 350,000 distinct CDR3 sequences, approximately 4% seen once. This clonotype was detected only a few times. This sequence originates from a man aged 18 to 30 who received the YFV17D yellow fever vaccine. Sequences were derived from PBMCs, sampled 5 days after the yellow fever booster vaccination. The rearrangement uses TRBV5-1 and TRBJ1-5, with D hard to call. CDR3 protein: CASSTDSDQPQHF. As DNA, the CDR3 is TGCGCCAGCAGCACAGATTCCGATCAGCCCCAGCATTTT.